This entry lists 30 T cell receptor beta chains sequenced from one sample in a study of type 1 regulatory T cells. TCRdb passed the reads through MiXCR, listing each CDR3 protein once. The table includes 2,400 or so distinct CDR3 sequences, roughly 7% detected once. Sequenced: CD4+ T cells, either the whole sample or a sorted fraction (not recorded which). All receptors derive from a human donor in good health.

In its sample, this clonotype is medium-sized. In DNA form, the CDR3 reads TGTGCCAGCAGTGTAGGAGCGGCGGGGGACCTCCAAGAGACCCAGTACTTC. Its translation is CASSVGAAGDLQETQYF. The V and J genes are TRBV12-3 or TRBV12-4 and TRBJ2-5, with 7 bases lining up with TRBD2. V dropped 5 bases and J dropped 1; count of bases not matched to a gene: 13. The CDR3 is made up of 17 amino acids.

Note on this clonotype: The CDR3 does not end in the conserved phenylalanine or tryptophan, so this is likely a read error. The rearrangement uses TRBV15 and TRBJ2-1; D possibly matches TRBD1 or TRBD2 (5 bases each). Trimming stripped 3 bases from V and 4 bases from J, with 16 bases between. The CDR3 is 16 amino acids. CDR1 and CDR2 (germline): LNHNV, YYDKDF (reference sequence). CDR3 in DNA: TGTGCCACCAGCAGCGAATCCCCGGGACGGTACAATGAGCAGTTCTCC. Translated, it gives CATSSESPGRYNEQFS.

This clonotype is medium-sized in the sample. The chain couples TRBV20-1 to TRBJ2-5, with D uncertain. Trimming took 1 base from V and 1 from J, leaving 10 bases between them. CDR3 length equals 14 residues. Germline V lookup: CDR1 DFQATT, CDR2 SNEGSKA (reference sequence). The CDR3 region has the DNA TGCAGTGCTAGAGTGGCAGACCGCCAAGAGACCCAGTACTTC. It codes for CSARVADRQETQYF.

By its share, this clonotype is medium-sized (0.01 to 0.1%). V gene TRBV5-1 combines with J gene TRBJ2-1, with TRBD2 identical over 10 bases. V shed 0 bases and J 2 bases; nucleotides not matched to a gene: 5. The germline gives CDR1 SGHRS, CDR2 YFSETQ. The CDR3 consists of 17 residues. CDR3 residues: CASSLGGSGGAYNEQFF. CDR3 nucleotides: TGCGCCAGCAGCTTGGGGGGCAGCGGGGGGGCCTACAATGAGCAGTTCTTC.

This clonotype is judged medium-sized. V usage is TRBV12-3 or TRBV12-4 and J usage is TRBJ2-3; D not certain. Between the trimmed V and J ends, which lost 5 bases and 2 bases, there was a span of 17 bases. This CDR3 has 16 amino acids. This CDR3 is CASSNRQTGLTDTQYF. The DNA of the CDR3 is TGTGCCAGCAGTAACCGACAAACCGGGCTCACAGATACGCAGTATTTT.

Turning to this clonotype: This is likely a read error, given that the CDR3 carries no conserved phenylalanine or tryptophan at its end. The chain employs TRBV12-3 or TRBV12-4 and TRBJ2-5; tentatively, D is TRBD2 (5 bases). V was shortened by 9 bases and J by 5 bases, with 16 bases between the two germline ends. The CDR3 loop spans 13 amino acids. The CDR3 loop is CASTPWERETQYL. The CDR3 DNA sequence: TGTGCCAGTACCCCCTGGGAGCGGGAGACCCAGTACCTC.

This clonotype is medium-sized in the sample. The CDR3 sequence is CASSPQGGEQYF. In nucleotides, the CDR3 is TGTGCCAGCAGCCCTCAGGGTGGCGAGCAGTACTTC. The chain carries TRBV3-1 and TRBJ2-7; D is possibly TRBD1 (5 bases). The V gene's germline CDR1 is LGHDT and CDR2 YNNKEL (reference sequence). Deletions cut 4 bases from V and 6 bases from J, with 10 bases between. The CDR3 has 12 residues.

By sample share, this clonotype is medium-sized. The rearrangement joins TRBV20-1 to TRBJ1-4; 9 bases are shared with TRBD1. CDR3 length equals 15 residues. Germline V CDR1 and CDR2: DFQATT, SNEGSKA (reference sequence). V lost 4 bases to trimming and J lost 6 bases; unmatched junction nucleotides: 9. Here the CDR3 DNA reads TGCAGTGCTAAAGGGACAGGGAGGTTCGATGAAAAACTGTTTTTT. This gives the protein CSAKGTGRFDEKLFF.

This clonotype counts as medium-sized. CDR3: CASSPLSDSGGQETQYF. CDR3 DNA sequence: TGTGCCAGCAGCCCCCTAAGTGACAGCGGGGGGCAGGAGACCCAGTACTTC. The V call is TRBV4-2, the J call TRBJ2-5, with TRBD2 matching over 9 bases. Germline V gives CDR1 LGHNA, CDR2 YNFKEQ. The V gene end was trimmed by 4 bases and the J gene end by 5 bases; junction bases not matched to a gene: 14. The CDR3 covers 17 residues.

This clonotype is deemed medium-sized. The chain combines TRBV7-9 with TRBJ2-3; tentatively, D is TRBD2 (5 bases). CDR1 SEHNR and CDR2 FQNEAQ come from the germline V gene (reference sequence). V lost 4 bases and J 4 bases, leaving 9 bases between the germline ends. The CDR3 length is 13 residues. CDR3: CASSSRGPDTQYF. DNA of the CDR3: TGTGCCAGCAGCTCGCGAGGGCCAGATACGCAGTATTTT.

As for this clonotype: The junction shows a germline mismatch at one end, possibly a read error. This rearrangement joins TRBV10-3 to TRBJ2-7, with D possibly being TRBD1 (7 bases). The CDR3 is 16 amino acids. CDR1 is ENHRY, CDR2 SYGVKD, per germline. Here the CDR3 reads CAIGKEQGGLSYEQYF. The CDR3 DNA reads as TGTGCCATCGGGAAAGAGCAGGGGGGCCTAAGCTACGAGCAGTACTTT.

This clonotype ranks as medium-sized. In DNA, the CDR3 is TGTGCCAGCAGCCGAATTGAGGGGAGTAGGACAGATACGCAGTATTTT. This gives the protein CASSRIEGSRTDTQYF. The chain recombines TRBV11-2 with TRBJ2-3; D is possibly TRBD1 or TRBD2 (5 bases each). CDR3 length: 16 residues. The V gene's germline CDR1 is SGHAT and CDR2 FQNNGV. V was trimmed by 5 bases and J by 3 bases, leaving 18 bases between them. Filled out from reference TRBV11-2 and TRBJ2-3, the complete variable domain reads EAGVAQSPRYKIIEKRQSVAFWCNPISGHATLYWYQQILGQGPKLLIQFQNNGVVDDSQLPKDRFSAERLKGVDSTLKIQPAKLEDSAVYLCASSRIEGSRTDTQYFGPGTRLTVL.

In its sample, this clonotype is medium-sized. The J gene is TRBJ1-4, the V gene TRBV28; a weak D match, TRBD1 (5 bases). CDR3 length equals 14 residues. Germline V gene sequence: CDR1 MDHEN, CDR2 SYDVKM. Deletions cut 6 bases from V and 6 bases from J, with 14 bases between. The CDR3 loop is CASSQGGLDEKLFF. The CDR3 nucleotides are TGTGCCAGCAGCCAGGGAGGGTTGGATGAAAAACTGTTTTTT.

This clonotype is labeled as medium-sized. The V call is TRBV7-2, the J call TRBJ1-1, with 7 bases identical to TRBD1. CDR1 and CDR2 from the germline V gene are SGHTA and FQGNSA. The CDR3 consists of 15 residues. J was trimmed by 1 base and V by 5 bases; bases with no gene match: 7. This chain's CDR3 is CASSPPDRTNTEAFF. CDR3 sequence (DNA): TGTGCCAGCAGCCCACCGGACAGGACGAACACTGAAGCTTTCTTT.

By share, this clonotype counts as medium-sized (0.01 to 0.1%). The chain links TRBV3-1 to TRBJ2-3; D may be TRBD2 (6 bases). V was cut by 0 bases and J by 3 bases, with 16 bases left in between. The CDR3 loop spans 17 amino acids. CDR1 and CDR2 (germline): LGHDT, YNNKEL (reference sequence). The CDR3, as DNA: TGTGCCAGCAGCCAAGATCTATCGCGGGGTTTTACAGATACGCAGTATTTT. As protein: CASSQDLSRGFTDTQYF.

This clonotype is medium-sized in the sample. The chain is built from TRBV5-4 and TRBJ2-7; 8 nucleotides agree with TRBD1. The CDR3 loop spans 15 amino acids. CDR1 and CDR2 from the germline V gene are SGHNT and YYREEE (reference sequence). V trimming: 0 bases; J trimming: 1 base; junction bases outside the gene matches: 3. The CDR3 spells CASSLAGGLSYEQYF. In DNA, the CDR3 is TGTGCCAGCAGCTTGGCAGGGGGCTTATCCTACGAGCAGTACTTC.

By share, this clonotype counts as medium-sized. This chain links TRBV20-1 with TRBJ1-1, with 8 bases that match TRBD1. This CDR3 region has 15 residues. V lost 5 bases, J lost 1 base, and 9 bases stayed unmatched. Germline CDR1 reads DFQATT; CDR2 reads SNEGSKA (reference sequence). CDR3 residues: CSAGGQVWGNTEAFF. CDR3 nucleotide sequence: TGCAGTGCTGGGGGACAGGTATGGGGGAACACTGAAGCTTTCTTT.

In this sample, this clonotype is medium-sized. The chain employs TRBV6-5 and TRBJ2-7; TRBD2 might be the D (5 bases). The CDR3 is 11 amino acids. Trimming removed 7 bases at V and 6 bases at J, with 10 bases between. Germline assignment: CDR1 MNHEY and CDR2 SVGAGI. CDR3 loop: CASIGLGEQYF. The CDR3 DNA sequence: TGTGCCAGCATCGGACTTGGCGAGCAGTACTTC.

This clonotype rates as medium-sized. CDR3 region: CASSHGQWRDTDTQYF. DNA of the CDR3: TGTGCCAGCAGTCACGGACAGTGGCGGGACACAGATACGCAGTATTTT. The chain recombines TRBV12-3 or TRBV12-4 with TRBJ2-3, with D perhaps given as TRBD1 or TRBD2 (6 bases each). Trimming removed 5 bases at V and 2 bases at J, with 17 bases between. The CDR3 consists of 16 residues.

This clonotype is classed as medium-sized (0.01 to 0.1%). The chain carries TRBV20-1 and TRBJ2-7, with 11 bases matching TRBD1. The CDR3 is made up of 15 amino acids. Germline V gene data show CDR1 as DFQATT and CDR2 as SNEGSKA (reference sequence). Losses at the gene ends were 3 bases for V and 2 bases for J; bases not matched to a gene: 6. This CDR3 is CSARPGQGGAYEQYF. As DNA, the CDR3 is TGCAGTGCTAGGCCGGGACAGGGGGGCGCCTACGAGCAGTACTTC.

This clonotype ranks as medium-sized. The chain joins TRBV7-2 to TRBJ2-7; the D is unclear. Trimming cost V 1 base and J 5 bases, with 6 bases left between them. The germline V gene has CDR1 SGHTA and CDR2 FQGNSA. This CDR3 spans 12 amino acids. The CDR3 DNA reads TGTGCCAGCAGCTTAGGAGGCCACGAGCAGTACTTC. Amino acid sequence: CASSLGGHEQYF.

Judged by abundance, this clonotype is medium-sized. The chain has TRBV20-1 and TRBJ2-5; 9 bases agree with TRBD1. CDR1 DFQATT and CDR2 SNEGSKA come from the germline V gene (reference sequence). The junction had 3 bases not matched to a gene; V was cut back by 2 bases and J by 5 bases. The CDR3 spans 13 residues. As DNA, the CDR3 is TGCAGTGCTAGAACAGGGGGCGCGGAGACCCAGTACTTC. The encoded protein is CSARTGGAETQYF.

In regard to this clonotype: This may be a read error, as it is one base from a much larger clone. The chain has TRBV6-5 and TRBJ2-2; the match to TRBD1 covers 7 bases. With 4 bases clipped from V and 7 bases from J, the junction kept 6 bases outside the gene matches. The germline CDR1 and CDR2 sequences are MNHEY and SVGAGI. The CDR3 spans 14 residues. CDR3 sequence reads: CASSSLRGSGELFF. The CDR3 DNA follows: TGTGCCAGCAGTTCCCTCAGGGGGAGCGGGGAGCTGTTTTTT.

This clonotype ranks as medium-sized. The chain links TRBV4-1 to TRBJ1-5; no firm D call. Deletions cut 0 bases from V and 3 bases from J, with 12 bases between. This CDR3 has 16 amino acids. The germline CDR1 and CDR2 sequences are MGHRA and YSYEKL. DNA for the CDR3: TGCGCCAGCAGCCAAGACGGAGGGATTGTCAATCAGCCCCAGCATTTT. It codes for CASSQDGGIVNQPQHF.

This clonotype is medium-sized by share. This sequence joins TRBV18 and TRBJ1-6, with D possibly being TRBD1 (5 bases). The CDR3 totals 13 residues. CDR1 is KGHSH and CDR2 is LQKENI in the germline V gene. V was clipped by 2 bases and J by 9 bases, with 8 bases between them. The CDR3 DNA reads as TGTGCCAGCTCACCATCGGGGGTTTCACCCCTCCACTTT. Residues: CASSPSGVSPLHF.

Points on this clonotype: A much larger clone lies a single base off, so this may be a read error. This chain joins TRBV4-3 and TRBJ2-2; D remains ambiguous. Looked up from germline, CDR1 is LGHNA and CDR2 is YSLEER. CDR3 size: 13 residues. The CDR3 nucleotides are TGCGCCAACAGCCAGCCAAACACCGGGGAGCTGTTTTTT. It is translated as CANSQPNTGELFF.

This clonotype rates as medium-sized. The chain links TRBV7-9 to TRBJ2-4; D remains ambiguous. CDR3 size: 15 residues. Germline CDR1 SEHNR, CDR2 FQNEAQ (reference sequence). V lost 5 bases and J 1 base, leaving 12 bases between the germline ends. CDR3 region: CASSPATWAKNIQYF. CDR3 nucleotides: TGTGCCAGCAGCCCGGCTACTTGGGCCAAAAACATTCAGTACTTC. The complete variable domain, with remaining parts taken from reference TRBV7-9 and TRBJ2-4, reads DTGVSQNPRHKITKRGQNVTFRCDPISEHNRLYWYRQTLGQGPEFLTYFQNEAQLEKSRLLSDRFSAERPKGSFSTLEIQRTEQGDSAMYLCASSPATWAKNIQYFGAGTRLSVL.

Comment on this clonotype: This may be a read error: a much more frequent sequence differs by one nucleotide. This chain uses TRBV7-8 with TRBJ2-2, with D possibly matching TRBD2 (6 bases). This CDR3 has 15 amino acids. Germline V gene lookup returns CDR1 SGHVS and CDR2 FQNEAQ. The CDR3 nucleotides read TGTGTCAGCAGCTTCCGGGACGGTTCCACCGGGGGGCTGTTTTTT. It encodes CVSSFRDGSTGGLFF.

In its sample, this clonotype was seen a few times. This may come from a read error, since a much larger clone is one base off. The J gene is TRBJ2-6, the V gene TRBV7-2, with D perhaps given as TRBD1 or TRBD2 (7 bases each). Trimming stripped 8 bases from V and 1 base from J, with 21 bases between. CDR1 is SGHTA, CDR2 FQGNSA, per germline. The CDR3 is 18 residues long. CDR3 region: CASVTLGRGGSGANVLTF. In DNA, the CDR3 is TGTGCCAGCGTAACCCTGGGCAGGGGGGGATCTGGGGCCAACGTCCTGACTTTC.

By share of the sample, this clonotype is medium-sized. The rearrangement uses TRBV19 and TRBJ2-5; D is uncertain. V shed 3 bases and J shed 5 bases, with 10 bases lying between them. CDR3 length: 13 amino acids. Germline loops: CDR1 LNHDA, CDR2 SQIVND (reference sequence). This CDR3 is CASSIAMGETQYF. The CDR3 DNA follows: TGTGCCAGTAGTATCGCCATGGGGGAGACCCAGTACTTC.